Detailed here is one TCR beta chain. From germline, CDR1 is LNHDA and CDR2 SQIVND (reference sequence). The CDR3 length is 15 residues. Germline trimming cut 3 bases from V and 2 bases from J; bases unmatched to any gene: 5. Residents of 20 to 25 US areas, aged about 18 to 95 years, made up the participants. Grouping used clinical history reported by participants in a survey and questionnaire. Contact with a PCR-confirmed or clinician-diagnosed COVID-19 case occurred within 2 weeks of entry. Clones were read by immunoSEQ multiplex PCR, and TCRdb kept only the in-frame ones, dropping some. Of under 200,000 clones listed, roughly 84% are singletons. The source of the sample is a study of blood T cell repertoires in COVID-19. At the level of the study: COVID-19 samples collected from the United States, Italy and Spain covered acute and convalescent phases.

This rearrangement joins TRBV19 to TRBJ1-2; 8 bases match TRBD1. The sequence was obtained from a woman aged 25 to 39 who had been exposed to COVID-19. Sequencing was performed on PBMCs or T cells enriched from blood (not recorded which). CDR3 in amino acids: CASSIPGGANYGYTF. CDR3 DNA sequence: TGTGCCAGTAGTATTCCAGGGGGCGCGAACTATGGCTACACCTTC.